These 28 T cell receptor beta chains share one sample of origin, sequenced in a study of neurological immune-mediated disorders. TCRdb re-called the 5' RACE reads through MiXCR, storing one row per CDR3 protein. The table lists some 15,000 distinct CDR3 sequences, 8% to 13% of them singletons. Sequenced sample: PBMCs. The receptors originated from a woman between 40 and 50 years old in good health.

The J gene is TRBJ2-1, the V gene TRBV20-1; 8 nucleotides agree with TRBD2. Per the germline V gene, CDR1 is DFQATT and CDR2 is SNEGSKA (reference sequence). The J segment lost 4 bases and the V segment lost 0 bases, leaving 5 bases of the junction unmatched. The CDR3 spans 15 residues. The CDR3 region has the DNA TGCAGTGCTAGAGAAGGAGCGGGAGATTACAATGAGCAGTTCTTC. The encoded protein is CSAREGAGDYNEQFF.

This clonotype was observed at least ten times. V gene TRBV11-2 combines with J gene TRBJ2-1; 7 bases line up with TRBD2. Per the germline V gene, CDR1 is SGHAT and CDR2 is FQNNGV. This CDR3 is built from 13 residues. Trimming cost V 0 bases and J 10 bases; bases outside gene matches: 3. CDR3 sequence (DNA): TGTGCCAGCAGCTTAGAGCGGGGGTTGGAGCAGTTCTTC. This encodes CASSLERGLEQFF.

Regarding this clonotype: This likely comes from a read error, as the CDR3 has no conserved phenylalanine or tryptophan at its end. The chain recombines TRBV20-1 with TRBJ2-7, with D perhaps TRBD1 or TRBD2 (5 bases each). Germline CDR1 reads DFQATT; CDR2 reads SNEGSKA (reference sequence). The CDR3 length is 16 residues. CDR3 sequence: CSAHLLGTQSSYKQYS. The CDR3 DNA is TGCAGTGCTCACCTTTTGGGGACGCAGAGCTCCTACAAGCAGTACTCC.

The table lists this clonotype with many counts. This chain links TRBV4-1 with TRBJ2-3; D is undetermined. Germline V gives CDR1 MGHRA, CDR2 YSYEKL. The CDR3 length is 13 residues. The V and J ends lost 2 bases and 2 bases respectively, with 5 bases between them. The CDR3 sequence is CASSQKFTDTQYF. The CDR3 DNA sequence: TGCGCCAGCAGCCAAAAGTTCACAGATACGCAGTATTTT.

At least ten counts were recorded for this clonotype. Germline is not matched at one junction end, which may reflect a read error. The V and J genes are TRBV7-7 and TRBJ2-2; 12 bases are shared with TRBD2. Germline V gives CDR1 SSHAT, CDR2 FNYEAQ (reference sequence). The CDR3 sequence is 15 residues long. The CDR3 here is CASSLGLAGTGELFF. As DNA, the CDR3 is TGTGCTAGCAGCTTAGGACTAGCGGGGACCGGGGAGCTGTTTTTT.

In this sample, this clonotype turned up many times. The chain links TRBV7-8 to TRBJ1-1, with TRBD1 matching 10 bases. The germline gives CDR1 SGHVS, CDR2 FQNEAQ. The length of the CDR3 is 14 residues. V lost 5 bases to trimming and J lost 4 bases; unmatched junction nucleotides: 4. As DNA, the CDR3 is TGTGCCAGCAGCGCCTGGACAGGGGGCACTGAAGCTTTCTTT. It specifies CASSAWTGGTEAFF.

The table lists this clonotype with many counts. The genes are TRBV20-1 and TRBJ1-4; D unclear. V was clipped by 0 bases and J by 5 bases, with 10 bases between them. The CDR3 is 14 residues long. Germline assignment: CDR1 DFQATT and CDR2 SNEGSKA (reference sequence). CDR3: CSARDIRLNEKLFF. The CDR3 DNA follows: TGCAGTGCTAGAGATATACGGTTAAATGAAAAACTGTTTTTT.

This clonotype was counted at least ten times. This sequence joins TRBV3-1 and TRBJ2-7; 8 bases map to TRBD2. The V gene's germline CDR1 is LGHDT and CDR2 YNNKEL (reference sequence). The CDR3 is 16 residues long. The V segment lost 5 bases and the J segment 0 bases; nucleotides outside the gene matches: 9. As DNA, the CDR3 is TGTGCCAGCAGCGCGACTCTAGCGGGTGGCTCCTACGAGCAGTACTTC. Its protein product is CASSATLAGGSYEQYF.

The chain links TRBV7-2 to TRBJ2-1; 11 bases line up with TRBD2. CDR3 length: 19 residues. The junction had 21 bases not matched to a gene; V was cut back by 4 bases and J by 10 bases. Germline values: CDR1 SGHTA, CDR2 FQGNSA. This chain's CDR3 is CASSSGGLAAGGVGPEQFF. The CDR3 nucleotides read TGTGCCAGCAGCTCCGGGGGACTAGCGGCTGGGGGAGTGGGCCCCGAGCAGTTCTTC.

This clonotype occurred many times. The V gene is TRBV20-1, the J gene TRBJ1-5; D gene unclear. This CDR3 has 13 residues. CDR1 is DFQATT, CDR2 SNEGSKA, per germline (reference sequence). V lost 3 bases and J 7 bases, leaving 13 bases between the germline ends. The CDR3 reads CSASNPSGQPQHF. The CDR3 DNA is TGCAGTGCTAGTAACCCGAGCGGACAGCCCCAGCATTTT.

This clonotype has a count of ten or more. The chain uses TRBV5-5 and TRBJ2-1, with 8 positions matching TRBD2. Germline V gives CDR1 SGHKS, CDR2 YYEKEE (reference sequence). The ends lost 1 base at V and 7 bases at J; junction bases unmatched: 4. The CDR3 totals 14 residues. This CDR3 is CASSLSSGLNEQFF. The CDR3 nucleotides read TGTGCCAGCAGCTTGTCTAGCGGGCTAAATGAGCAGTTCTTC.

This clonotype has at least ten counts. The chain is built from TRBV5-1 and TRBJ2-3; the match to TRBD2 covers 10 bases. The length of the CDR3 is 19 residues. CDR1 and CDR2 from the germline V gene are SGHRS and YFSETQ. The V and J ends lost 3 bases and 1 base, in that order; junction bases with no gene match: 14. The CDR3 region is CASSSSGLAAMTGTDTQYF. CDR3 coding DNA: TGCGCCAGCAGCTCTAGTGGACTAGCGGCGATGACGGGCACAGATACGCAGTATTTT. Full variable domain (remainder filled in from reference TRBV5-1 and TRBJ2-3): KAGVTQTPRYLIKTRGQQVTLSCSPISGHRSVSWYQQTPGQGLQFLFEYFSETQRNKGNFPGRFSGRQFSNSRSEMNVSTLELGDSALYLCASSSSGLAAMTGTDTQYFGPGTRLTVL.

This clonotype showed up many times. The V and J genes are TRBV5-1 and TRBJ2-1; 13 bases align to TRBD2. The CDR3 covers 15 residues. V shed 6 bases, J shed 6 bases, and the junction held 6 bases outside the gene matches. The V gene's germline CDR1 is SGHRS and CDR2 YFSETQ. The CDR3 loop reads CASTTGTSGINEQFF. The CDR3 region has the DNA TGCGCCAGCACCACCGGGACTAGCGGGATCAATGAGCAGTTCTTC.

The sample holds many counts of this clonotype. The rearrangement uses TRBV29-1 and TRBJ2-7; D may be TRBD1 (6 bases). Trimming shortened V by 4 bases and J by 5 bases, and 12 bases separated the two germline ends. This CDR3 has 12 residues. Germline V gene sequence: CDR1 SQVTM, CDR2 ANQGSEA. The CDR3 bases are TGCAGCGTTGGACAGGAACGTCACGAGCAGTACTTC. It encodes CSVGQERHEQYF.

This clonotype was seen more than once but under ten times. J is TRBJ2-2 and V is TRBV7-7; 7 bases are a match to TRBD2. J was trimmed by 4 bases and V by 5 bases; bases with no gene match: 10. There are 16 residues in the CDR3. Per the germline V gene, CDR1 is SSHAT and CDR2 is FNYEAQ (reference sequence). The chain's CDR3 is CASSPLGVAGTGELFF. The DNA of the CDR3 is TGTGCCAGCAGCCCCTTGGGAGTAGCGGGCACCGGGGAGCTGTTTTTT. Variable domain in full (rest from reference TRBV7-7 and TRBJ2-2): GAGVSQSPRYKVTKRGQDVTLRCDPISSHATLYWYQQALGQGPEFLTYFNYEAQPDKSGLPSDRFSAERPEGSISTLTIQRTEQRDSAMYRCASSPLGVAGTGELFFGEGSRLTVL.

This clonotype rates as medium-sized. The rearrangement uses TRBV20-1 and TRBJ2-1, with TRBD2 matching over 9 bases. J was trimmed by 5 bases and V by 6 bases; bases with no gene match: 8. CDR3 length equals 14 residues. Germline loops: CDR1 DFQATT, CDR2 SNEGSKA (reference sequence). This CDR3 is CSAVVSGRDNEQFF. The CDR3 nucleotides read TGCAGTGCCGTAGTTAGCGGGAGAGACAATGAGCAGTTCTTC.

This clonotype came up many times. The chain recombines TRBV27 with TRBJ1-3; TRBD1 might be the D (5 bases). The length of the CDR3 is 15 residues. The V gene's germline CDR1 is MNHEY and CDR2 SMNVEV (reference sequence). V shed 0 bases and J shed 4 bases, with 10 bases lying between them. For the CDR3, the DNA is TGTGCCAGCAGTTTATCGATGGGGCGCGGAAACACCATATATTTT. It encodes CASSLSMGRGNTIYF.

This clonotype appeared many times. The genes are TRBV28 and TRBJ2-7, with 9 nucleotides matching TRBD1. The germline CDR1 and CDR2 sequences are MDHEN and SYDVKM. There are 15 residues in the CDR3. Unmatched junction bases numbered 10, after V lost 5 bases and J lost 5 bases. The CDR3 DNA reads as TGTGCCAGCAGTCTCCGGGACAGGGTAAGGAACGAGCAGTACTTC. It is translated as CASSLRDRVRNEQYF.

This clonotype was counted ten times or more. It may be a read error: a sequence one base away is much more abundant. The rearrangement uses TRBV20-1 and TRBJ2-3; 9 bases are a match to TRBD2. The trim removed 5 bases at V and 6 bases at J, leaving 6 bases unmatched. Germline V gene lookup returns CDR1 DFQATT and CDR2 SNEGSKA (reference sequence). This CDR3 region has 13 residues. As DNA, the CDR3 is TGCAGTGCTGGGACTAGCAGGAGTGATACGCAGTATTTT. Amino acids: CSAGTSRSDTQYF.

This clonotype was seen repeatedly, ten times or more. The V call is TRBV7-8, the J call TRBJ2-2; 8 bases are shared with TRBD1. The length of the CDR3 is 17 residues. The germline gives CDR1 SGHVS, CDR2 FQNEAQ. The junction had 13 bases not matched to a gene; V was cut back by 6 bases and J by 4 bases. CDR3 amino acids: CASRGGTGRRSTGELFF. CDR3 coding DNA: TGTGCCAGCAGAGGAGGGACAGGTCGAAGGAGCACCGGGGAGCTGTTTTTT. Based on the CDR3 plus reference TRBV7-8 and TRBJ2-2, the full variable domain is GAGVSQSPRYKVAKRGQDVALRCDPISGHVSLFWYQQALGQGPEFLTYFQNEAQLDKSGLPSDRFFAERPEGSVSTLKIQRTQQEDSAVYLCASRGGTGRRSTGELFFGEGSRLTVL.

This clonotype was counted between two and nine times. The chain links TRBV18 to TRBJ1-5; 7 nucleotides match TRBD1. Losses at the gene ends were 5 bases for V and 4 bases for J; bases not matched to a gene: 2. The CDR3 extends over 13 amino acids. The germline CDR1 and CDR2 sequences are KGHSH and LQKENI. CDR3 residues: CASSTTGNQPQHF. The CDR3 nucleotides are TGTGCCAGCTCAACGACAGGGAATCAGCCCCAGCATTTT.

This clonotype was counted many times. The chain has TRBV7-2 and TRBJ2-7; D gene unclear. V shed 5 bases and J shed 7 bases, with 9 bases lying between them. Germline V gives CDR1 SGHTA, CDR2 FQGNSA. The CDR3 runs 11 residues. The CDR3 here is CASSQSREQYF. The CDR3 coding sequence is TGTGCCAGCAGCCAGTCCAGGGAGCAGTACTTC.

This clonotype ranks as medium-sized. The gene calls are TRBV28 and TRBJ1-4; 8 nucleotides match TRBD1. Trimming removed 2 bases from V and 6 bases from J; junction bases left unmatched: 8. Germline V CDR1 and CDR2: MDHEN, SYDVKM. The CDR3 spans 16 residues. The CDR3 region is CASSLPGRGRDEKLFF. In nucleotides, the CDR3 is TGTGCCAGCAGTTTACCTGGCAGGGGGCGCGATGAAAAACTGTTTTTT.

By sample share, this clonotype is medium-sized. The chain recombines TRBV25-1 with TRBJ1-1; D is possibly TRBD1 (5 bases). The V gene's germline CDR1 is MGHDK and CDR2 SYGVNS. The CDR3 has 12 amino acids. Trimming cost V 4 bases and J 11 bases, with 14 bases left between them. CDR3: CASSGQFEGAFF. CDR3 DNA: TGTGCCAGCAGTGGACAATTCGAGGGGGCTTTCTTT.

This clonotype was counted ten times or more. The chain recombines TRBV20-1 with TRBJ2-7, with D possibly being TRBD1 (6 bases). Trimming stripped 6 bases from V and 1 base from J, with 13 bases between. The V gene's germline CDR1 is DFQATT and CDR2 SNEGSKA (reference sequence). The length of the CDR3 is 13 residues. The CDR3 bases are TGCAGTGCCACATTAGGGACATCCTACGAGCAGTACTTC. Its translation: CSATLGTSYEQYF.

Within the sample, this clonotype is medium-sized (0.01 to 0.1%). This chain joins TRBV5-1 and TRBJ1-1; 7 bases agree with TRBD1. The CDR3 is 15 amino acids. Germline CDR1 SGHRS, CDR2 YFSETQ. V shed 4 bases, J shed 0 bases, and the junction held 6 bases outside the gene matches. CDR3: CASSRTGALNTEAFF. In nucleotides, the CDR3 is TGCGCCAGCAGCCGTACAGGGGCCCTGAACACTGAAGCTTTCTTT. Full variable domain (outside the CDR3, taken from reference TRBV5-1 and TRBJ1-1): KAGVTQTPRYLIKTRGQQVTLSCSPISGHRSVSWYQQTPGQGLQFLFEYFSETQRNKGNFPGRFSGRQFSNSRSEMNVSTLELGDSALYLCASSRTGALNTEAFFGQGTRLTVV.

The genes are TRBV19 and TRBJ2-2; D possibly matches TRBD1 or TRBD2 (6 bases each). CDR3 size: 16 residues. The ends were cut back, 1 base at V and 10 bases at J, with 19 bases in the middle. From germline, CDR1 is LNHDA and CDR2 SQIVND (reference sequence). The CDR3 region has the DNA TGTGCCAGTAGTATAGGGGGTCTCGGGGGCGCGTCGGAGCTGTTTTTT. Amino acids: CASSIGGLGGASELFF.

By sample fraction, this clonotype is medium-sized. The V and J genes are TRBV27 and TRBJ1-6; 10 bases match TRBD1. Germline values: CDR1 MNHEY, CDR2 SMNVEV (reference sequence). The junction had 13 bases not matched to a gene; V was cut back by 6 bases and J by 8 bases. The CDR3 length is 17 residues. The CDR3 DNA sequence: TGTGCCAGCAGCCCGACAGGGGGCTACCGTCGAGATTCACCCCTCCACTTT. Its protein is CASSPTGGYRRDSPLHF.